Listed below are T cell receptor beta chains from one sample, sequenced in a study of T cell responses to AZD1222 COVID-19 vaccine. Assay used: immunoSEQ multiplex PCR; TCRdb lists only in-frame clones, some missing. This sample carries about 150,000 clones, around 88% of them seen once, and the ten largest clones take around 2.1%. The sequences come from peripheral blood, collected on day 0 of AZD1222 vaccination. The receptors were sampled from an adult in good health. Each CDR3 is given with its conserved first and last residue. Fields, in order: J gene, clone size, D gene, V gene, CDR3 protein, CDR3 DNA. The D gene is left open where the match is weak. The size field is filled for only some rows; it gives once, few, many or a size class.

>TRBJ1-5|.|.|TRBV27
CASSQRPGGNQPQHF
TGTGCCAGCAGTCAAAGACCCGGAGGCAATCAGCCCCAGCATTTT
>TRBJ2-7|.|.|TRBV30
CAWSVLAPKGEQYF
TGTGCCTGGAGTGTACTGGCCCCGAAGGGGGAGCAGTACTTC
>TRBJ2-1|once|TRBD1|TRBV7-6
CASSLGGDRAYLNEQFF
TGTGCCAGCAGCTTAGGAGGGGACAGGGCGTATCTCAATGAGCAGTTCTTC
>TRBJ1-1|.|.|TRBV9
CASSARAANTEAFF
TGTGCCAGCAGCGCCCGGGCCGCAAACACTGAAGCTTTCTTT
>TRBJ1-1|.|.|TRBV18
CASSRASTVTEAFF
TGTGCCAGCTCACGAGCCAGCACGGTAACTGAAGCTTTCTTT
>TRBJ1-2|.|.|TRBV27
CASSYVPHYGYTF
TGTGCCAGCAGTTATGTCCCGCACTATGGCTACACCTTC
>TRBJ2-7|.|.|TRBV20-1
CSASSVVSGDYEQYF
TGCAGTGCTAGTTCGGTCGTCTCGGGAGACTACGAGCAGTACTTC
>TRBJ2-5|.|TRBD1|TRBV5-1
CASSWTGGKETQYF
TGCGCCAGCAGCTGGACAGGGGGTAAAGAGACCCAGTACTTC
>TRBJ2-2|.|.|TRBV18
CASSLIGLAGELFF
TGTGCCAGCTCCCTCATAGGGCTCGCCGGGGAGCTGTTTTTT
>TRBJ1-2|once|TRBD1|TRBV30
CAWSLGQGNYGYTF
TGTGCCTGGAGCCTTGGACAGGGGAACTATGGCTACACCTTC